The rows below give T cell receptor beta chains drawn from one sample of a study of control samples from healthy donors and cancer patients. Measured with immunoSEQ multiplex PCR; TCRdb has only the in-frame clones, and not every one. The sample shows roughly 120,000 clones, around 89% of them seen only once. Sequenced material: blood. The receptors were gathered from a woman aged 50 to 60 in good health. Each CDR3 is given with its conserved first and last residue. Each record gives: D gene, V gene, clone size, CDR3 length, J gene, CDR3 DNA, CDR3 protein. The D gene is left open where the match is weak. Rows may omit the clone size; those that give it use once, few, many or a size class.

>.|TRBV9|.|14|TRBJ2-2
TGTGCCAGCAGCGTAGGCCCCAACACCGGGGAGCTGTTTTTT
CASSVGPNTGELFF
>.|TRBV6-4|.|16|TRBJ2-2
TGTGCCAGCAGTGTAGGACCAGGGGCTAACACCGGGGAGCTGTTTTTT
CASSVGPGANTGELFF
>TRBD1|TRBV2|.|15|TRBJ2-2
TGTGCCGGACAAAACCAGGGGGCAAGGACCGGGGAGCTGTTTTTT
CAGQNQGARTGELFF
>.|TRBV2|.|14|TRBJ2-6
TGTGCCAGCAATCGACTCTCTGGGGCCAACGTCCTGACTTTC
CASNRLSGANVLTF
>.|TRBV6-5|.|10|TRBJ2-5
TGTGCCAGCATAAAAGAGACCCAGTACTTC
CASIKETQYF
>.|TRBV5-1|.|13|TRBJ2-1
TGCGCCAGCAGCTTGGCAAGGGAAAATGAGCAGTTCTTC
CASSLARENEQFF
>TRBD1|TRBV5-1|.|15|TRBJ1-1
TGCGCCAGCAGCTTATCGACAGGGGGTTACACTGAAGCTTTCTTT
CASSLSTGGYTEAFF
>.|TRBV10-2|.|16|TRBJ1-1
TGCGCCAGCAGTCAGTACGGACAGATCTTGAACACTGAAGCTTTCTTT
CASSQYGQILNTEAFF
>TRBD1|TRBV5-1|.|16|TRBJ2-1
TGCGCCAGCAGCTTGGCCCCGACAGGGGTTTACAATGAGCAGTTCTTC
CASSLAPTGVYNEQFF
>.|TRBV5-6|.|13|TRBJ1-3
TGTGCCAGCAGACCGAGCTCTGGAAACACCATATATTTT
CASRPSSGNTIYF
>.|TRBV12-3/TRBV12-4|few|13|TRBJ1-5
TGTGCCAGCAGCCTCAGGGTGGGTCAGCCCCAGCATTTT
CASSLRVGQPQHF
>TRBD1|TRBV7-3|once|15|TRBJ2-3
TGTGCCAGCAGCACCCAGACAGGGCACACAGATACGCAGTATTTT
CASSTQTGHTDTQYF
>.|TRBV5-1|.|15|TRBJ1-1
TGCGCCAGCAGCCCCGGGGCGGGGGGCGTCACTGAAGCTTTCTTT
CASSPGAGGVTEAFF
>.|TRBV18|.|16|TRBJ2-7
TGTGCCAGCTCACCCCGCGTGGTGGGGAGCTCCTACGAGCAGTACTTC
CASSPRVVGSSYEQYF
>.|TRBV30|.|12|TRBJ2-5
TGTGCCTGGAGTGTACGGTCGGAGACCCAGTACTTC
CAWSVRSETQYF
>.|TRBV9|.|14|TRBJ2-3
TGTGCCAGCAGCCCCAGGACGGGCACAGATACGCAGTATTTT
CASSPRTGTDTQYF
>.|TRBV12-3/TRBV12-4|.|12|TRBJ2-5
TGTGCCAGCTCTGTTAACGGCGAGACCCAGTACTTC
CASSVNGETQYF
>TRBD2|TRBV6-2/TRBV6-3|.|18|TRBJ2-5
TGTGCCAGCAGTTACTCAGGGTCCAAGCGGGATATCCAAGAGACCCAGTACTTC
CASSYSGSKRDIQETQYF
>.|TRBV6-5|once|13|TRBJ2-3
TGTGCCAGCAGTATTACAGGGTTGGATACGCAGTATTTT
CASSITGLDTQYF
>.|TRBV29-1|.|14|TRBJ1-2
TGCAGCGTTGAGGGGACACAAACTAACTATGGCTACACCTTC
CSVEGTQTNYGYTF
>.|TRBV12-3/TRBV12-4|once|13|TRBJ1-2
TGTGCCAGCAGTTTAGAGATGTTATATGGCTACACCTTC
CASSLEMLYGYTF
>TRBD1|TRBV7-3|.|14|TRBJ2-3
TGTGCCAGCAGCCGAACTAGACAGGGAGATACGCAGTATTTT
CASSRTRQGDTQYF
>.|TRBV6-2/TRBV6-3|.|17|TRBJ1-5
TGTGCCAGCAGTTACCGGTCGACGGCGGAGGGCAATCAGCCCCAGCATTTT
CASSYRSTAEGNQPQHF
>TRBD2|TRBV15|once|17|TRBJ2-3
TGTGCCACCAGCACGGGACTAGCGGGAGGGGGGAGAGATACGCAGTATTTT
CATSTGLAGGGRDTQYF
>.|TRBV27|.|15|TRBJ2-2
TGTGCCAGCCAGCAAATGTTATCGAACACCGGGGAGCTGTTTTTT
CASQQMLSNTGELFF
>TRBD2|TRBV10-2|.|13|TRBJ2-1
TGCGCCAGCCGGACTAGCGGGTTGGGCGAGCAGTTCTTC
CASRTSGLGEQFF
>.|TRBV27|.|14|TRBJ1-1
TGTGCCAGCACCTCGGATAATAAACCCACTGAAGCTTTCTTT
CASTSDNKPTEAFF
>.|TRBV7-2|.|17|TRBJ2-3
TGTGCCAGCAGCTTCGGACCCATCGGGTCTAGCACAGATACGCAGTATTTT
CASSFGPIGSSTDTQYF
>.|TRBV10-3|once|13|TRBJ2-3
TGTGCCATCAGTGAAGGCAGCACAGATACGCAGTATTTT
CAISEGSTDTQYF
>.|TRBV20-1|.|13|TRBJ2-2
TGCAGTGCTAGTCAAGGTTTTACCGGGGAGCTGTTTTTT
CSASQGFTGELFF
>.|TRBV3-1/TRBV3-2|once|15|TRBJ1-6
TGTGCCAGCAGCCGCACACAAGAAGGTTATTCACCCCTCCACTTT
CASSRTQEGYSPLHF
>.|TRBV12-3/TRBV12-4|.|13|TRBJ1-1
TGTGCCAGCAGTTTGAGAGAGGACACTGAAGCTTTCTTT
CASSLREDTEAFF
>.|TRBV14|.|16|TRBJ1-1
TGTGCCAGCAGCCAAGAGCAGTGGAGGTACAACACTGAAGCTTTCTTT
CASSQEQWRYNTEAFF
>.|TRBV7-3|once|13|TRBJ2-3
TGTGCCAGCAGCCTTTACAACACAGATACGCAGTATTTT
CASSLYNTDTQYF
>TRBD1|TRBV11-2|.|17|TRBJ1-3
TGTGCCAGCAGCCAGAGGGCAGGGGGAAACTTAGGAAACACCATATATTTT
CASSQRAGGNLGNTIYF
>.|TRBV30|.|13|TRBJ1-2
TGTGCCTGGAACACCGGGACGTATTATGGCTACACCTTC
CAWNTGTYYGYTF
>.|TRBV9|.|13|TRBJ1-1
TGTGCCAGCAGCGCGGGAGGGAGCACTGAAGCTTTCTTT
CASSAGGSTEAFF
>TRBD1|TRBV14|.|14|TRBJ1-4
TGTGCGAGCAGCAGCGGACAGGGCGGAGAAAAACTGTTTTTT
CASSSGQGGEKLFF
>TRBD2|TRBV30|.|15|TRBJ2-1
TGTGCCTGGAGCCCCGGACTAGCGGGAGGCAATGAGCAGTTCTTC
CAWSPGLAGGNEQFF
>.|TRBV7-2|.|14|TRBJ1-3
TGTGCCAGCAGCAATGGCCTCTCTGGAAACACCATATATTTT
CASSNGLSGNTIYF
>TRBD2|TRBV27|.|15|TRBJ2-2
TGTGCCAGCAGTTTAACTAGCGGGATTACCGGGGAGCTGTTTTTT
CASSLTSGITGELFF
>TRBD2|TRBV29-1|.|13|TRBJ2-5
TGCAGCGTTGAGCCTAGCGGGAGGGAGACCCAGTACTTC
CSVEPSGRETQYF